The present TCR beta chain was sequenced within a study of prognosis after radiotherapy for stage I lung cancer. Study as a whole: In total, roughly 13 men and six or seven women took part as patients, aged 53 to 84 with a median of around 70 years.

Regarding this clonotype: Its antigen is currently unknown.

The study, taken as a whole, reports: In the expanded TCR clones, tumor specificity was not determined.

This CDR3 is 16 amino acids long. The V gene lost 1 base and the J gene lost 4 bases, with 16 bases spanning the gap. CDR1 and CDR2 (germline): SGHRS, YFSETQ. TCR beta CDR3 amplification from genomic DNA was performed by two-round multiplex PCR. The use of primers specific to each TRBV and TRBJ gene characterized first-round PCR. TCRdb analysed the multiplex PCR reads with MiXCR anew, one entry per CDR3 protein. The sample records 9,500 to 14,000 distinct CDR3 sequences, 35% being singletons. The source is a donor of 50 years or more with non-small cell lung cancer. The chain joins TRBV5-1 to TRBJ2-3; possibly TRBD2 for D (6 bases). The material sequenced was PBMCs, taken before or after stereotactic body radiation therapy (not recorded which). This chain's CDR3 is CASSLLTGWGADTQYF. In DNA, the CDR3 is TGCGCCAGCAGCTTGCTGACGGGGTGGGGGGCAGATACGCAGTATTTT.